These 27 T cell receptor beta chains originate from one sample sequenced in a study of blood T cell repertoires in COVID-19. This table comes from immunoSEQ multiplex PCR, and its TCRdb copy is limited to in-frame clones, with some not included. The sample holds roughly 240,000 clones, around 87% seen once. The source material was peripheral blood. The receptor set was obtained from a man between 18 and 35 years old with active or convalescent COVID-19.

This chain connects TRBV11-2 to TRBJ1-4, with 8 bases identical to TRBD1. Trimming cost V 1 base and J 7 bases; bases outside gene matches: 5. The CDR3 extends over 15 amino acids. CDR1 and CDR2 (germline): SGHAT, FQNNGV. The CDR3 region is CASSLVQGATEKLFF. The CDR3 coding sequence is TGTGCCAGCAGCTTAGTGCAGGGGGCGACTGAAAAACTGTTTTTT.

The chain recombines TRBV4-1 with TRBJ2-7; D is possibly TRBD1 (6 bases). V lost 0 bases to trimming and J lost 1 base, with 16 bases between them. The CDR3 is 17 amino acids. The germline V gene encodes CDR1 MGHRA and CDR2 YSYEKL. CDR3 sequence (DNA): TGCGCCAGCAGCCAAGATAAGTGGGCAGGGGTGTCCTACGAGCAGTACTTC. Protein product: CASSQDKWAGVSYEQYF.

V is TRBV9 and J is TRBJ2-7; perhaps TRBD2 as D (7 bases). Germline V lookup: CDR1 SGDLS, CDR2 YYNGEE. CDR3 length: 12 residues. The V and J ends lost 3 bases and 6 bases respectively, with 10 bases between them. The CDR3 bases are TGTGCCAGCAGCGGAGGGGGGGCCGAGCAGTACTTC. It specifies CASSGGGAEQYF.

This clone came up a few times. The chain carries TRBV20-1 and TRBJ2-3, with D possibly being TRBD2 (5 bases). The CDR3 length is 11 residues. Germline V lookup: CDR1 DFQATT, CDR2 SNEGSKA (reference sequence). The germline V and J ends were trimmed by 6 bases and 6 bases, with 10 bases remaining between them. This chain's CDR3 is CSAPTIDTQYF. The CDR3 DNA is TGCAGTGCACCGACTATTGATACGCAGTATTTT.

The V and J genes are TRBV11-2 and TRBJ2-5; 9 positions match TRBD1. The V gene end was trimmed by 1 base and the J gene end by 2 bases; junction bases not matched to a gene: 5. Germline V gives CDR1 SGHAT, CDR2 FQNNGV. This CDR3 has 16 amino acids. Written as DNA, the CDR3 is TGTGCCAGCAGCTTAGCCCCGGGACAGGGACAAGAGACCCAGTACTTC. Amino acid sequence: CASSLAPGQGQETQYF.

This chain joins TRBV5-4 and TRBJ2-2, with D possibly matching TRBD1 (5 bases). This CDR3 region has 14 residues. V lost 4 bases, J lost 7 bases, and 14 bases lay in between. From germline, CDR1 is SGHNT and CDR2 YYREEE (reference sequence). The CDR3 DNA reads TGTGCCAGCAGCCAGCAGGGTGTTGACGGGGAGCTGTTTTTT. This gives the protein CASSQQGVDGELFF. Full variable domain (rest looked up from reference TRBV5-4 and TRBJ2-2): ETGVTQSPTHLIKTRGQQVTLRCSSQSGHNTVSWYQQALGQGPQFIFQYYREEENGRGNFPPRFSGLQFPNYSSELNVNALELDDSALYLCASSQQGVDGELFFGEGSRLTVL.

The V call is TRBV5-4, the J call TRBJ1-6, with D possibly TRBD1 on 5 matching bases. This CDR3 comprises 15 residues. V lost 3 bases to trimming and J lost 5 bases, with 12 bases between them. Germline-derived CDR1 and CDR2 are SGHNT and YYREEE (reference sequence). CDR3 amino acids: CASSWDPGDNSPLHF. The CDR3 DNA follows: TGTGCCAGCAGCTGGGACCCGGGAGATAATTCACCCCTCCACTTT. Complete variable domain (other parts from reference TRBV5-4 and TRBJ1-6): ETGVTQSPTHLIKTRGQQVTLRCSSQSGHNTVSWYQQALGQGPQFIFQYYREEENGRGNFPPRFSGLQFPNYSSELNVNALELDDSALYLCASSWDPGDNSPLHFGNGTRLTVT.

This chain uses TRBV5-6 with TRBJ2-7; 9 nucleotides match TRBD1. The V and J ends lost 2 bases and 7 bases, in that order; junction bases with no gene match: 10. This CDR3 has 15 residues. In germline, CDR1 is SGHDT, CDR2 YYEEEE. The CDR3 sequence is CASSFRNRGQREQYF. The CDR3 DNA follows: TGTGCCAGCAGCTTCCGAAACAGGGGGCAACGGGAGCAGTACTTC.

This clone has a single count. The chain is built from TRBV19 and TRBJ1-2; a weak D match, TRBD1 (5 bases). Germline V gene data show CDR1 as LNHDA and CDR2 as SQIVND (reference sequence). The CDR3 is made up of 15 amino acids. V lost 3 bases, J lost 0 bases, and 11 bases lay in between. This chain's CDR3 is CASSMGWGANYGYTF. CDR3 bases: TGTGCCAGTAGTATGGGTTGGGGCGCTAACTATGGCTACACCTTC.

This chain links TRBV10-3 with TRBJ1-3, with D perhaps TRBD1 (5 bases). Germline CDR1 and CDR2: ENHRY and SYGVKD. The CDR3 has 13 amino acids. The CDR3 DNA reads TGTGTCCCCGGGCGGGGGAGGGGAAACACCATATATTTT. As protein: CVPGRGRGNTIYF.

The rearrangement joins TRBV30 to TRBJ1-5, with TRBD1 identical over 10 bases. This CDR3 spans 14 amino acids. CDR1 is GTSNPN and CDR2 is SVGIG in the germline V gene (reference sequence). The V gene end was trimmed by 7 bases and the J gene end by 6 bases; junction bases not matched to a gene: 9. The DNA for the CDR3 is TGTGCCTTGGACAGGGGGGGAGTAGGTCAGCCCCAGCATTTT. The encoded protein is CALDRGGVGQPQHF.

This clone was observed at least ten times. This sequence joins TRBV11-3 and TRBJ2-1, with D possibly TRBD1 on 6 matching bases. Germline V gives CDR1 SGHNT, CDR2 YENEEA. The CDR3 length is 14 residues. The V gene lost 3 bases and the J gene lost 9 bases, with 15 bases spanning the gap. CDR3 in amino acids: CASSFGTGLGEQFF. The DNA of the CDR3 is TGTGCCAGCAGCTTTGGAACAGGGCTGGGTGAGCAGTTCTTC.

The chain is built from TRBV27 and TRBJ2-7; 8 bases fit TRBD1. Germline CDR1 MNHEY, CDR2 SMNVEV (reference sequence). CDR3 length: 16 residues. J gave up 6 bases and V 9 bases, and 19 bases lay outside the gene matches. The CDR3 region has the DNA TGTGCCAGGGGCGGGGTTATCAGGGGGCCAGGCTGCGAGCAGTACTTC. Translation gives CARGGVIRGPGCEQYF.

The chain combines TRBV27 with TRBJ2-7, with 10 bases fitting TRBD2. Germline V gene data show CDR1 as MNHEY and CDR2 as SMNVEV (reference sequence). V lost 4 bases, J lost 3 bases, and 6 bases stayed unmatched. The CDR3 has 15 amino acids. CDR3 in amino acids: CASSSAAGGIYEQYF. CDR3 DNA: TGTGCCAGCAGTTCCGCAGCGGGAGGGATCTACGAGCAGTACTTC.

The CDR3 loop is CASSGHRYSNQPQHF. The CDR3, as DNA: TGTGCCAGCTCGGGACACCGCTATAGCAATCAGCCCCAGCATTTT. V gene TRBV19 combines with J gene TRBJ1-5, with D possibly TRBD1 on 6 matching bases. This CDR3 is built from 15 residues. V was clipped by 9 bases and J by 0 bases, with 15 bases between them. The germline gives CDR1 LNHDA, CDR2 SQIVND (reference sequence).

The J gene is TRBJ2-7, the V gene TRBV19; possibly TRBD1 for D (5 bases). CDR1 and CDR2 from the germline V gene are LNHDA and SQIVND (reference sequence). The germline V and J ends were trimmed by 5 bases and 0 bases, with 14 bases remaining between them. The CDR3 has 15 residues. CDR3 region: CASSVRQSSSYEQYF. The DNA of the CDR3 is TGTGCCAGTAGTGTCCGACAGTCGAGCTCCTACGAGCAGTACTTC.

This chain joins TRBV5-1 and TRBJ2-3; possible D gene TRBD2, 5 bases. Per the germline V gene, CDR1 is SGHRS and CDR2 is YFSETQ. This CDR3 spans 15 amino acids. Trimming removed 3 bases at V and 4 bases at J, with 15 bases between. CDR3 coding DNA: TGCGCCAGCAGCTCGGAAGCGGTCGGGGCAGATACGCAGTATTTT. Translated, it gives CASSSEAVGADTQYF.

V is TRBV7-2 and J is TRBJ2-7; 11 bases map to TRBD2. The J segment lost 6 bases and the V segment lost 3 bases, leaving 10 bases of the junction unmatched. CDR3 length: 16 residues. Germline V gene data show CDR1 as SGHTA and CDR2 as FQGNSA. DNA of the CDR3: TGTGCCAGCAGCTTGGCCCTAGCGGGAGGAGTGGTCGAGCAGTACTTC. Translating gives CASSLALAGGVVEQYF.

The V and J genes are TRBV11-2 and TRBJ2-1; 8 nucleotides match TRBD2. The junction had 8 bases not matched to a gene; V was cut back by 1 base and J by 9 bases. Germline V lookup: CDR1 SGHAT, CDR2 FQNNGV. CDR3 length equals 15 residues. CDR3 in amino acids: CASSLGAGVRGEQFF. The DNA for the CDR3 is TGTGCCAGCAGCTTAGGAGCGGGAGTAAGGGGTGAGCAGTTCTTC.

This clone was found once. V usage is TRBV6-5 and J usage is TRBJ1-1, with 8 bases aligning to TRBD1. This CDR3 is built from 13 residues. J was trimmed by 5 bases and V by 7 bases; bases with no gene match: 6. The germline gives CDR1 MNHEY, CDR2 SVGAGI. CDR3 bases: TGTGCCAGCACCCCGACAGGGGTGACTGAAGCTTTCTTT. It yields the protein CASTPTGVTEAFF.

This clone was recorded only once. This chain connects TRBV5-1 to TRBJ1-2, with D possibly being TRBD1 (6 bases). Looked up from germline, CDR1 is SGHRS and CDR2 is YFSETQ. V lost 4 bases, J lost 8 bases, and 21 bases lay in between. The CDR3 loop spans 15 amino acids. The CDR3 here is CASSRTSDRASGYTF. The CDR3 DNA follows: TGCGCCAGCAGCCGGACTTCGGACAGAGCAAGCGGCTACACCTTC.

On this clone itself: Relative to the germline gene, one junction end is altered; a read error may explain this. Other DNA variants within this sample encode the same CDR3. V gene TRBV11-1 combines with J gene TRBJ1-4; D is ambiguous. CDR3 length equals 13 residues. From germline, CDR1 is SGHAT and CDR2 FQDESV (reference sequence). The CDR3 region is CASSPGPYEKLFF. The CDR3 DNA follows: TGCGCCAGCAGCCCTGGGCCCTATGAAAAACTGTTTTTT.

This chain links TRBV12-3 or TRBV12-4 with TRBJ2-1, with a tentative D call TRBD2 (7 bases). V was cut by 7 bases and J by 5 bases, with 12 bases left in between. The length of the CDR3 is 13 residues. The CDR3 DNA reads as TGTGCCAGCACTTGGGGGGGGCACAATGAGCAGTTCTTC. The encoded protein is CASTWGGHNEQFF.

The V and J genes are TRBV7-9 and TRBJ2-3, with TRBD1 matching 9 bases. The germline gives CDR1 SEHNR, CDR2 FQNEAQ (reference sequence). The V gene end was trimmed by 6 bases and the J gene end by 14 bases; junction bases not matched to a gene: 9. The CDR3 runs to 12 residues. CDR3 protein: CASRLGTGRTYF. DNA of the CDR3: TGTGCCAGCAGACTGGGGACAGGGAGAACGTATTTT.

V usage is TRBV6-5 and J usage is TRBJ1-5; a possible D gene is TRBD1 (5 bases). The CDR3 is 14 amino acids. V dropped 4 bases and J dropped 7 bases, with 14 bases sitting between them. The V gene's germline CDR1 is MNHEY and CDR2 SVGAGI. This CDR3 is CASSLGGGGQPQHF. As DNA, the CDR3 is TGTGCCAGCAGTTTGGGGGGAGGAGGCCAGCCCCAGCATTTT.

The chain carries TRBV2 and TRBJ2-5, with 11 bases lining up with TRBD2. V lost 7 bases and J lost 5; bases outside the gene matches: 9. Germline CDR1 is SNHLY and CDR2 is FYNNEI. CDR3 length: 15 amino acids. The CDR3 loop reads CASKVGLAGGETQYF. The CDR3 region has the DNA TGTGCCAGCAAAGTCGGACTAGCGGGTGGGGAGACCCAGTACTTC.

The chain uses TRBV3-1 (or the pseudogene TRBV3-2) and TRBJ2-5, with TRBD2 as a possible D gene (6 bases). With 4 bases removed from V and 2 bases from J, the gap between germline ends came to 14 bases. In germline, CDR1 is LGHDT, CDR2 YNNKEL (reference sequence). This CDR3 spans 15 amino acids. The CDR3 loop is CASSRPWEEQETQYF. CDR3 nucleotide sequence: TGTGCCAGCAGCCGCCCGTGGGAGGAGCAAGAGACCCAGTACTTC.